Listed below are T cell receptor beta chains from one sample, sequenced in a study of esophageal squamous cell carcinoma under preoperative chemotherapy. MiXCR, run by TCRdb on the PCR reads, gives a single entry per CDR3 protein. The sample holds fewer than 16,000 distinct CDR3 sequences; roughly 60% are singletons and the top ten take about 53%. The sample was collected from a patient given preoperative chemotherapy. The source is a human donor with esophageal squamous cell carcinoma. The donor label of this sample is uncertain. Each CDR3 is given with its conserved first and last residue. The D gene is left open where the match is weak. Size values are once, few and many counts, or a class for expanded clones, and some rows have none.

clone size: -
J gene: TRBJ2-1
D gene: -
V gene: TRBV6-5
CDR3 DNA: TGTGCCAGCAGTTATCGGACAGCCGACAAGCAGTTCTTC
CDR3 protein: CASSYRTADKQFF

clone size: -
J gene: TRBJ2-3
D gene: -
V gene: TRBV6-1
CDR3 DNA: TGTGCCAGCCGTGACGCGGGGCATTCTGCCACAGATACTCAGTATTTC
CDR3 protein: CASRDAGHSATDTQYF

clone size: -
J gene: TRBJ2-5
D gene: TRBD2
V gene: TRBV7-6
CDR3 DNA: TGTGCCAGCAGCTTAGGGAGACAGACGGGACTAGCGGGAGTTCCCCAAGAGACCCAGTACTTC
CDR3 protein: CASSLGRQTGLAGVPQETQYF

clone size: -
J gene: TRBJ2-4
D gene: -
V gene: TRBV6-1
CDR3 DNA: TGTGCCAGCGGTGAGGGGCCGGGGGCCAAAAATACGCAGTATTTC
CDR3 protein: CASGEGPGAKNTQYF

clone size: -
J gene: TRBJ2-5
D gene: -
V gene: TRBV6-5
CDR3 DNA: TGTGCCAGCATTACGACGGTGGGGGAGCAGTACTTC
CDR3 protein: CASITTVGEQYF

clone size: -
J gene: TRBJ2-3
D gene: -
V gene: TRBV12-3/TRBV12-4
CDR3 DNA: TGTGCCAGCAGTGTCCTTAGCAGCACAGATACGCAGTATTTT
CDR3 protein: CASSVLSSTDTQYF

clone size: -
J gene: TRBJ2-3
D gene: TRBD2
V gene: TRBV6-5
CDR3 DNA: TGTGCCAGCAGTTTAGCGGGAGCCCGGTTCTTC
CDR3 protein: CASSLAGARFF

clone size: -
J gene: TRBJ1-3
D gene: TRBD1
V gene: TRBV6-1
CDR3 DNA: TGTGCCAGCAGTGGGACAGGGATAGAGGCTGGAAACACCATATATTTT
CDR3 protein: CASSGTGIEAGNTIYF

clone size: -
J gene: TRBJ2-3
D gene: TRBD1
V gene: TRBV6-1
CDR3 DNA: TGTGCCGGCAGTGGGGGACAGTTCAAAGAGACGCAGTATTTC
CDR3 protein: CAGSGGQFKETQYF

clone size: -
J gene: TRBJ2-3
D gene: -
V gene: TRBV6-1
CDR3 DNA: TGTGCCAGCAGTCTCAACCAGGGGTGCGCCAAAGATACGCAGTATTTT
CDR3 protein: CASSLNQGCAKDTQYF

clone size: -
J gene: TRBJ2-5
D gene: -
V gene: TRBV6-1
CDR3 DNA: TGTGCCAGCAGTGAAGGCCGGTGTTCTGGGAACGAGGCCCTGTACTTC
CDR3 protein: CASSEGRCSGNEALYF

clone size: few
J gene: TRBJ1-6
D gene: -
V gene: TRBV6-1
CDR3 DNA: TGTGCCGGAACACAGGGAGCGGGCGGGAATTCACCCCTCCACTTT
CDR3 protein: CAGTQGAGGNSPLHF

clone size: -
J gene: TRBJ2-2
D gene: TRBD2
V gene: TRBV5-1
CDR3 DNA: TGCGCCAGCACCATAGGGACTATCACCGGGGAGCTGTTTTTT
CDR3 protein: CASTIGTITGELFF

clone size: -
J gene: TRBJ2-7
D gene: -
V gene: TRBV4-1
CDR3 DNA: TGCGCCAGCAGCCAAGTCATTGGTGGGTCCTACGAGCAGTACTTC
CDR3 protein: CASSQVIGGSYEQYF

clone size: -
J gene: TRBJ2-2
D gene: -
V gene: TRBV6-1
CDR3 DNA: TGTGCCAGCATCCTGGGTGCCAACACCGAGGAGCAGTTTTTT
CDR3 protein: CASILGANTEEQFF

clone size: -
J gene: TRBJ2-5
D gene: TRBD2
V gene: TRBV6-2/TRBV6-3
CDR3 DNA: TGTGCCAGCAGTTGTGGGGGTAGCGGGGAACGAGACAAAGAGACCCAGTACTTC
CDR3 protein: CASSCGGSGERDKETQYF

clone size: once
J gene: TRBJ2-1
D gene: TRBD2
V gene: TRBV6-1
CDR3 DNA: TGTGCCAGCAGTCCACATATAGCGGGAGAAGACAATGAGCAGTTCTTC
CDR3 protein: CASSPHIAGEDNEQFF

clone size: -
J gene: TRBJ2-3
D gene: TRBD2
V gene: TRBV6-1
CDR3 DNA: TGTGCCAGCAGATTTCGTCTGAGCGGGAGCGACAAAGATACTCAGTATTTT
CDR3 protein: CASRFRLSGSDKDTQYF

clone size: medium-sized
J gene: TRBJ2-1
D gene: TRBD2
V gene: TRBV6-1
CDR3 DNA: TGTGCCAGCAGTCCACCACTAGCGGGGGGGAATGAGCAGTTCTTC
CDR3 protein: CASSPPLAGGNEQFF